Below are 6 T cell receptor beta chains sequenced from a single sample in a study of T cells after yellow fever vaccination. TCRdb reprocessed the 5' RACE reads via MiXCR and lists one record per CDR3 protein. Found here are 110,000 to 150,000 distinct CDR3 sequences, about 6.9% of them singletons; the top ten hold under 0.8%. This specimen consisted of CD4+ T cells sorted from PBMCs, obtained 10 days after the yellow fever booster vaccination. The receptors derive from a man younger than 45 who received the YFV17D yellow fever vaccine.

This clonotype was found many times. The genes are TRBV18 and TRBJ1-5, with D possibly being TRBD1 (6 bases). From germline, CDR1 is KGHSH and CDR2 LQKENI. CDR3 length equals 13 residues. Trimming pared 4 bases from V and 6 bases from J, leaving 10 bases between. DNA of the CDR3: TGTGCCAGCTCACAGCAGGGGACTCAGCCCCAGCATTTT. It codes for CASSQQGTQPQHF.

This rearrangement joins TRBV1 to TRBJ1-1; the table gives TRBD1 as D, unverified against the DNA. TRBV1 is a known pseudogene. The length of the CDR3 is 12 residues. The CDR3 coding sequence is TGTGCCAGCACCCGAGAGAGGGGTGAAGCTTTCTTT. This sequence encodes CASTRERGEAFF.

This clonotype appeared a few times. V usage is TRBV14 and J usage is TRBJ1-3; D is ambiguous. The V gene lost 3 bases and the J gene lost 1 base, with 10 bases spanning the gap. This CDR3 has 15 residues. The germline V gene has CDR1 SGHDN and CDR2 FVKESK. CDR3 bases: TGTGCCAGCAGCCACCAGAGGGTATCTGGAAACACCATATATTTT. Residues: CASSHQRVSGNTIYF.

This clonotype was observed at least ten times. The chain carries TRBV20-1 and TRBJ2-5; 12 nucleotides align to TRBD2. The ends lost 5 bases at V and 5 bases at J; junction bases unmatched: 9. Germline values: CDR1 DFQATT, CDR2 SNEGSKA (reference sequence). CDR3 length: 15 amino acids. The CDR3 region has the DNA TGCAGTGCTCCAAGACTAGCGGGAGTCGGGGAGACCCAGTACTTC. It translates to CSAPRLAGVGETQYF.

In this sample, this clonotype turned up many times. The rearrangement uses TRBV7-2 and TRBJ2-3; TRBD1 might be the D (6 bases). CDR1 and CDR2 from the germline V gene are SGHTA and FQGNSA. The CDR3 is 16 amino acids. The V end lost 5 bases, the J end lost 5 bases, and 20 bases lay between the germline ends. The CDR3 DNA sequence: TGTGCCAGCAGCCGAGGGGGACCTCTGGTCGGAGATACGCAGTATTTT. As protein: CASSRGGPLVGDTQYF. Based on the CDR3 plus reference TRBV7-2 and TRBJ2-3, the full variable domain is GAGVSQSPSNKVTEKGKDVELRCDPISGHTALYWYRQSLGQGLEFLIYFQGNSAPDKSGLPSDRFSAERTGGSVSTLTIQRTQQEDSAVYLCASSRGGPLVGDTQYFGPGTRLTVL.

This clonotype was counted many times. This chain connects TRBV20-1 to TRBJ2-2; weak D call: TRBD1 (6 bases). The CDR3 is 15 residues long. Trimming pared 5 bases from V and 7 bases from J, leaving 20 bases between. The germline V gene has CDR1 DFQATT and CDR2 SNEGSKA (reference sequence). The CDR3 reads CSAPQAGAKGGELFF. CDR3 DNA: TGCAGTGCTCCTCAAGCAGGGGCTAAAGGCGGGGAGCTGTTTTTT.